The 4 T cell receptor beta chains below come from one sample, sequenced in a study of regulatory T cells in long-lasting Graves disease. In building TCR beta libraries, iRepertoire HTBI primers were used together with Arm-PCR of CDR3 regions. MiXCR, run by TCRdb on the multiplex PCR reads, gives a single entry per CDR3 protein. The data show under 400,000 distinct CDR3 sequences, roughly a sixth seen once. Regarding time point: newly diagnosed GD, antithyroid drugs for less than 3 months. Generation of the TCR library employed RNA extracted from PBMCs. This sample also appeared in a second study, on T cells in Graves' hyperthyroidism and ophthalmopathy.

Sequencing was performed on peripheral blood mononuclear cells (PBMCs), taken at new diagnosis, from a patient treated with antithyroid drugs. The receptors shown here come from a man aged 40-49 years with Graves disease.

Ten or more counts support this clonotype. The chain has TRBV6-1 and TRBJ2-5; 7 bases agree with TRBD1. The V segment lost 6 bases and the J segment 3 bases; nucleotides outside the gene matches: 7. This CDR3 has 14 residues. Germline CDR1 is MNHNS and CDR2 is SASEGT. This CDR3 is CASRWGTAEETQYF. The CDR3 DNA reads TGTGCCAGCAGATGGGGGACAGCCGAAGAGACCCAGTACTTC.

There are a few counts of this clonotype. The chain recombines TRBV6-2 or TRBV6-3 with TRBJ2-5; D remains unclear. The germline V gene encodes CDR1 MNHEY and CDR2 SVGEGT. CDR3 length: 14 amino acids. V was cut by 7 bases and J by 6 bases, with 18 bases left in between. In DNA form, the CDR3 reads TGTGCCAGCACCCCGAATTTAGACACCCAGACCCAGTACTTC. Amino acids: CASTPNLDTQTQYF.

This chain links TRBV15 with TRBJ2-3, with 7 bases lining up with TRBD1. The J call is in doubt because the DNA end fits TRBJ2-7 better. CDR1 and CDR2 (germline): LNHNV, YYDKDF (reference sequence). There are 14 residues in the CDR3. This CDR3 is CATSRGTASYEQYF. Written as DNA, the CDR3 is TGTGCCACCAGCAGGGGGACAGCCTCCTACGAGCAGTACTTC.

About this clonotype itself: It differs at one base from a far larger clone, so likely a read error. Here the CDR3 DNA reads TGCGCCAGCACCCAAGATCGGGGCATGAACACTGAAGCTTTCTTT. It specifies CASTQDRGMNTEAFF. The V gene is TRBV9, the J gene TRBJ1-1, with D perhaps TRBD1 (5 bases). The CDR3 has 15 residues. CDR1 is SGDLS, CDR2 YYNGEE, per germline. The variable domain in full, with the rest retrieved from reference TRBV9 and TRBJ1-1, is DSGVTQTPKHLITATGQRVTLRCSPRSGDLSVYWYQQSLDQGLQFLIQYYNGEERAKGNILERFSAQQFPDLHSELNLSSLELGDSALYFCASTQDRGMNTEAFFGQGTRLTVV.